This T cell receptor (beta chain) was sequenced during a study of technical replicates of blood from a handful of donors. Libraries were prepared by immunoSEQ multiplex PCR; TCRdb keeps only in-frame clonotypes and omits some of them. The sample records some 91,000 clones, more than 90% being singletons. Between the trimmed V and J ends, which lost 5 bases and 0 bases, there was a span of 13 bases. This CDR3 has 15 amino acids. Germline values: CDR1 SGHNT, CDR2 YENEEA. The rearrangement links TRBV11-3 to TRBJ2-5; D is ambiguous. The sequence came from a human donor in good health. The sample comprised T cells isolated from PBMCs. The CDR3 loop is CASSPYDWYQETQYF. In nucleotides, the CDR3 is TGTGCCAGCAGCCCCTATGACTGGTACCAAGAGACCCAGTACTTC.